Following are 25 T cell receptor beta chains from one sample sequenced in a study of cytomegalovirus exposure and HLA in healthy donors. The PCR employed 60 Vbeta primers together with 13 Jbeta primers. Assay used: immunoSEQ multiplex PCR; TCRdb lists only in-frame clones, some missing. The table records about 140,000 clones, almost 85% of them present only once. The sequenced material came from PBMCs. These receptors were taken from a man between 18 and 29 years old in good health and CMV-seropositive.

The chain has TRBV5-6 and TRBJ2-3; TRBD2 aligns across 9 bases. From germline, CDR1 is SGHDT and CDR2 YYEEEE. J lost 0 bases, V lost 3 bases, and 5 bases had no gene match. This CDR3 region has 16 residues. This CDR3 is CASSYVLAGSTDTQYF. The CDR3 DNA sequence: TGTGCCAGCAGCTACGTCCTAGCGGGAAGCACAGATACGCAGTATTTT.

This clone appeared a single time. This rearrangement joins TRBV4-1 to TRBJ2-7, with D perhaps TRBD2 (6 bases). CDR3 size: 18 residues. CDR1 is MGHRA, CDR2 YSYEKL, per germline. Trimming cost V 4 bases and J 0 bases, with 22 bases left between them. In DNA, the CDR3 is TGCGCCAGCAGCCCTACCTTGAGCTTAGCGGTCAGCTCCTACGAGCAGTACTTC. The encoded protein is CASSPTLSLAVSSYEQYF.

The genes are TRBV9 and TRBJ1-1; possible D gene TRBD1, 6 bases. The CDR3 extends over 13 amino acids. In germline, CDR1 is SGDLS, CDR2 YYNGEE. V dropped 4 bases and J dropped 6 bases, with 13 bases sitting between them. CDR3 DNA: TGTGCCAGCAGCCCCACAGGGATTGCTGAAGCTTTCTTT. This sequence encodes CASSPTGIAEAFF.

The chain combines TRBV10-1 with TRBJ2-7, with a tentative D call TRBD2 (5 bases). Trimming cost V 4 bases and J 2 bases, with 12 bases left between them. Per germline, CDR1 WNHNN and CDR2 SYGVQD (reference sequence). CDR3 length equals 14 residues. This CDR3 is CASSAHPGTYEQYF. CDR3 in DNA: TGCGCCAGCAGTGCTCATCCGGGGACCTACGAGCAGTACTTC.

The CDR3 DNA is TGTGCCAGCAGCCAAGATCCAGGGGGGCTCACTGAAGCTTTCTTT. It yields the protein CASSQDPGGLTEAFF. The V gene is TRBV4-2, the J gene TRBJ1-1; 7 bases align to TRBD1. With 0 bases clipped from V and 4 bases from J, the junction kept 5 bases outside the gene matches. There are 15 residues in the CDR3. Germline V lookup: CDR1 LGHNA, CDR2 YNFKEQ.

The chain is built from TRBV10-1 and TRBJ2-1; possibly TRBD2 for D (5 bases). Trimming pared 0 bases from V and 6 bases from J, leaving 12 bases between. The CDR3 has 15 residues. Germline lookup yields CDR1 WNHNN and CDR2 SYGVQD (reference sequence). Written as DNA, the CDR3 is TGCGCCAGCAGTGAGTCTGGGCTAGCAGGCAATGAGCAGTTCTTC. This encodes CASSESGLAGNEQFF.

The CDR3 loop reads CASSPQGGTEAFF. DNA for the CDR3: TGTGCCAGCTCACCGCAGGGGGGCACTGAAGCTTTCTTT. The chain links TRBV18 to TRBJ1-1, with 7 positions matching TRBD1. In germline, CDR1 is KGHSH, CDR2 LQKENI. The CDR3 covers 13 residues. V gave up 3 bases and J gave up 4 bases; unmatched junction bases: 2. The variable domain in full, completed from reference TRBV18 and TRBJ1-1, reads NAGVMQNPRHLVRRRGQEARLRCSPMKGHSHVYWYRQLPEEGLKFMVYLQKENIIDESGMPKERFSAEFPKEGPSILRIQQVVRGDSAAYFCASSPQGGTEAFFGQGTRLTVV.

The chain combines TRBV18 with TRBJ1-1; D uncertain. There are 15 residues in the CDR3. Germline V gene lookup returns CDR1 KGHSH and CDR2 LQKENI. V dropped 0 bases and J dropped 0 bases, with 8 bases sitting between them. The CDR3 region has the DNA TGTGCCAGCTCACCACCTAGAACCGTGAACACTGAAGCTTTCTTT. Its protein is CASSPPRTVNTEAFF.

The CDR3 DNA reads TGTGCCAGCAGCCCCAACGGACGGGGCTCCTACGAGCAGTACTTC. Protein: CASSPNGRGSYEQYF. This chain joins TRBV5-4 and TRBJ2-7; D perhaps matches TRBD2 (5 bases). This CDR3 has 15 amino acids. CDR1 is SGHNT and CDR2 is YYREEE in the germline V gene (reference sequence). Trimming left V 4 bases short and J 0 bases short, with 14 bases between.

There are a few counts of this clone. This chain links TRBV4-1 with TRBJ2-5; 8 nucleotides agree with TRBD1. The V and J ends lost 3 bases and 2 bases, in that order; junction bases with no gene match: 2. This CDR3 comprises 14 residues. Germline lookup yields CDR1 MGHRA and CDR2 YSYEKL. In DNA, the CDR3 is TGCGCCAGCAGCCAGGGACAGGCACAAGAGACCCAGTACTTC. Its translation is CASSQGQAQETQYF.

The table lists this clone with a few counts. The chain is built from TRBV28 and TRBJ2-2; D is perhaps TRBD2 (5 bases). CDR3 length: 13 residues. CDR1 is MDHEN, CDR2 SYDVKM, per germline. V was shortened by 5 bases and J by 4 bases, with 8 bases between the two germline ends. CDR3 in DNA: TGTGCCAGCAGTCAACGGGGCACCGGGGAGCTGTTTTTT. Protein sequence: CASSQRGTGELFF.

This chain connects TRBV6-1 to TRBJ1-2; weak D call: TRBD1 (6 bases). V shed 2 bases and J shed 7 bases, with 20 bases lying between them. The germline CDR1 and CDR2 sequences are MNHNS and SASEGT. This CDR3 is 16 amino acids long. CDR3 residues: CASSESGTSLGVGYTF. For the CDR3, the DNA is TGTGCCAGCAGTGAATCCGGGACATCCCTCGGGGTTGGCTACACCTTC.

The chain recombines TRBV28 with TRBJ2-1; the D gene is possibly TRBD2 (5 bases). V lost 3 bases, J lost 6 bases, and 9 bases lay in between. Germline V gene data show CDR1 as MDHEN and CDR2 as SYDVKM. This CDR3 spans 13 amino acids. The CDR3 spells CASSLPSFNEQFF. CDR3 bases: TGTGCCAGCAGTTTGCCTAGCTTCAATGAGCAGTTCTTC. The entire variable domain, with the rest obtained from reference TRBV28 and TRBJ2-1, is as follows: DVKVTQSSRYLVKRTGEKVFLECVQDMDHENMFWYRQDPGLGLRLIYFSYDVKMKEKGDIPEGYSVSREKKERFSLILESASTNQTSMYLCASSLPSFNEQFFGPGTRLTVL.

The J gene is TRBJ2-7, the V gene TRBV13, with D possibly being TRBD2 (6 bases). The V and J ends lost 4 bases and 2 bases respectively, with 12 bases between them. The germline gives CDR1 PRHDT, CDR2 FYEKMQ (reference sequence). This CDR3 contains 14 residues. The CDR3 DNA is TGTGCCAGCAGCTCAAGCGGGTCCCCCTACGAGCAGTACTTC. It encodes CASSSSGSPYEQYF.

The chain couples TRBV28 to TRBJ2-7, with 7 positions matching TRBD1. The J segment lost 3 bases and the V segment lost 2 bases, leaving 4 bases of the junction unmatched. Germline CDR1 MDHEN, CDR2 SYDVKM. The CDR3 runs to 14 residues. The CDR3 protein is CASSLMGQHYEQYF. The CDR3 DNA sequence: TGTGCCAGCAGTTTAATGGGACAGCACTACGAGCAGTACTTC.

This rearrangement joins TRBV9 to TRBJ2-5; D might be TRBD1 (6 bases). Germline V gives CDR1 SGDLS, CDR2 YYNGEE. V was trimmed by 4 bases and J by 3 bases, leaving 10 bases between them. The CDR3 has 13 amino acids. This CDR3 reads CASSLWTEETQYF. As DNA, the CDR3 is TGTGCCAGCAGCCTATGGACAGAAGAGACCCAGTACTTC.

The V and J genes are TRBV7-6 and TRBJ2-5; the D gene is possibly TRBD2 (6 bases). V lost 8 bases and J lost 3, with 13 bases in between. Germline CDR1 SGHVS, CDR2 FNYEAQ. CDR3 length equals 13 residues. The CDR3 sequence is CASRPPSEETQYF. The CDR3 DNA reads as TGTGCCAGCCGACCCCCTAGCGAAGAGACCCAGTACTTC.

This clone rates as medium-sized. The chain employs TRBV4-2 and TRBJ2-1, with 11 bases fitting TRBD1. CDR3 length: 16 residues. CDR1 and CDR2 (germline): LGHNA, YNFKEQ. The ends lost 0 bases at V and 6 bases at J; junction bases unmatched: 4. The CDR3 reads CASSQDPGTGGNEQFF. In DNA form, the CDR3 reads TGTGCCAGCAGCCAAGACCCCGGGACAGGGGGCAATGAGCAGTTCTTC.

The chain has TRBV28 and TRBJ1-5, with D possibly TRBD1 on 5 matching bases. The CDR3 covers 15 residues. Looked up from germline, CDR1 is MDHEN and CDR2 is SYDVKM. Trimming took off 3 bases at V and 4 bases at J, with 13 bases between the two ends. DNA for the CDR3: TGTGCCAGCAGTTTCGCCCGCGGGGGGAATCAGCCCCAGCATTTT. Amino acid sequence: CASSFARGGNQPQHF.

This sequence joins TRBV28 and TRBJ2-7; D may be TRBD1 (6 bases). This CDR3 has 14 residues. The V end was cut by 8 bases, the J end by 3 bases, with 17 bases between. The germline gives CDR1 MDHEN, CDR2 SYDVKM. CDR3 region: CASLQFRGNYEQYF. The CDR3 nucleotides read TGTGCCAGCCTCCAATTCAGGGGAAACTACGAGCAGTACTTC.

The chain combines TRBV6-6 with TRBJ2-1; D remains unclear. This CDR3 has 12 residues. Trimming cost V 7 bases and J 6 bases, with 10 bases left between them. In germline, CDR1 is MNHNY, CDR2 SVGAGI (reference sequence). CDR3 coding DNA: TGTGCCAGCACTCAATGGAGCAATGAGCAGTTCTTC. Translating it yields CASTQWSNEQFF.

The CDR3 here is CASKSGTSNEKLFF. The DNA for the CDR3 is TGCGCCAGCAAAAGCGGGACAAGTAATGAAAAACTGTTTTTT. The rearrangement uses TRBV10-2 and TRBJ1-4; the D gene is possibly TRBD1 (6 bases). CDR3 length equals 14 residues. Germline V gives CDR1 WSHSY, CDR2 SAAADI. Trimming shortened V by 7 bases and J by 4 bases, and 13 bases separated the two germline ends.

The CDR3 nucleotides read TGTGCCAGCTCACCACAGGACAGATACACTGAAGCTTTCTTT. As protein: CASSPQDRYTEAFF. The chain carries TRBV18 and TRBJ1-1; D might be TRBD1 (6 bases). Trimming stripped 1 base from V and 3 bases from J, with 9 bases between. The CDR3 extends over 14 amino acids. CDR1 is KGHSH, CDR2 LQKENI, per germline.

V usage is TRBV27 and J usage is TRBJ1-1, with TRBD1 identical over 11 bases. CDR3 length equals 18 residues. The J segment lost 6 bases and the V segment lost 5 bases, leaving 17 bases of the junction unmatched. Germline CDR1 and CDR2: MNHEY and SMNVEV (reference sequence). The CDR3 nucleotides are TGTGCCAGCAGTATCCACATTCCTCGGACAGGGGGCAACGCTGAAGCTTTCTTT. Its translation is CASSIHIPRTGGNAEAFF.

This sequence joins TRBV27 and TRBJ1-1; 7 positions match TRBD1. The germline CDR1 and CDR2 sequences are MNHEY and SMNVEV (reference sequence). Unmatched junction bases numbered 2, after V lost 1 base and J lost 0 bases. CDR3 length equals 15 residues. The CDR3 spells CASSLWDSVNTEAFF. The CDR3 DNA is TGTGCCAGCAGTTTATGGGACAGTGTGAACACTGAAGCTTTCTTT.